The 14 T cell receptor beta chains below all came from one sample that was sequenced in a study of cytomegalovirus exposure and HLA in healthy donors. The repertoire was sequenced with immunoSEQ multiplex PCR; TCRdb's copy has only in-frame clones and lacks some. The sample yields 180,000 or so clones, about nine tenths seen once. Specimen: PBMCs. These receptors were collected from a man between 25 and 39 years old in good health and CMV-seropositive.

The V and J genes are TRBV28 and TRBJ1-2; a possible D gene is TRBD1 (6 bases). V shed 9 bases and J shed 4 bases, with 21 bases lying between them. Germline V gene sequence: CDR1 MDHEN, CDR2 SYDVKM. This CDR3 region has 15 residues. The CDR3, as DNA: TGTGCCAGTTGGCCATTCGGACAGTCGGGCTATGGCTACACCTTC. It translates to CASWPFGQSGYGYTF.

The chain employs TRBV2 and TRBJ1-4; D call uncertain. This CDR3 has 14 amino acids. Trimming pared 8 bases from V and 0 bases from J, leaving 10 bases between. Germline V gene lookup returns CDR1 SNHLY and CDR2 FYNNEI. This CDR3 reads CASLDGATNEKLFF. In nucleotides, the CDR3 is TGTGCCAGCCTTGACGGTGCAACTAATGAAAAACTGTTTTTT. The whole variable domain, filled in from reference TRBV2 and TRBJ1-4, reads EPEVTQTPSHQVTQMGQEVILRCVPISNHLYFYWYRQILGQKVEFLVSFYNNEISEKSEIFDDQFSVERPDGSNFTLKIRSTKLEDSAMYFCASLDGATNEKLFFGSGTQLSVL.

The chain joins TRBV2 to TRBJ1-5, with 10 bases that match TRBD1. This CDR3 is built from 13 residues. V lost 8 bases, J lost 3 bases, and 1 base stayed unmatched. Germline V gene lookup returns CDR1 SNHLY and CDR2 FYNNEI. The CDR3, as DNA: TGTGCCAGCGGACAGGGGGACAATCAGCCCCAGCATTTT. It yields the protein CASGQGDNQPQHF.

The genes are TRBV9 and TRBJ2-1, with TRBD1 matching 12 bases. The V and J ends lost 4 bases and 3 bases, in that order; junction bases with no gene match: 5. The CDR3 contains 16 residues. Germline CDR1 SGDLS, CDR2 YYNGEE. CDR3 coding DNA: TGTGCCAGCAGCACCGGGACAGGGGGCGACTACAATGAGCAGTTCTTC. Protein product: CASSTGTGGDYNEQFF.

At least ten counts were recorded for this clone. V is TRBV25-1 and J is TRBJ1-2; 8 nucleotides match TRBD1. V lost 6 bases to trimming and J lost 0 bases; unmatched junction nucleotides: 3. Germline V gene lookup returns CDR1 MGHDK and CDR2 SYGVNS. The CDR3 length is 14 residues. The CDR3 loop is CASRRTGTNYGYTF. The DNA of the CDR3 is TGTGCCAGCAGGAGGACAGGGACTAACTATGGCTACACCTTC.

This chain uses TRBV6-1 with TRBJ2-7, with a tentative D call TRBD1 (5 bases). Looked up from germline, CDR1 is MNHNS and CDR2 is SASEGT. V lost 8 bases, J lost 7 bases, and 21 bases lay in between. The CDR3 has 14 residues. The CDR3 nucleotides are TGTGCCAGCTCCCCAGGGCCCTCTGGTCAGGAGCAGTACTTC. This gives the protein CASSPGPSGQEQYF.

The chain has TRBV7-2 and TRBJ2-2; 8 bases agree with TRBD1. Germline CDR1 SGHTA, CDR2 FQGNSA. There are 14 residues in the CDR3. Unmatched junction bases numbered 0, after V lost 1 base and J lost 5 bases. The CDR3 region has the DNA TGTGCCAGCAGCTTAGGACAGGGGACCGGGGAGCTGTTTTTT. It translates to CASSLGQGTGELFF.

This chain uses TRBV5-6 with TRBJ1-3; a weak D match, TRBD1 (6 bases). The CDR3 covers 15 residues. V shed 4 bases and J shed 0 bases, with 11 bases lying between them. Germline CDR1 and CDR2: SGHDT and YYEEEE. The CDR3 coding sequence is TGTGCCAGCAGCAGACAGGTAACCTCTGGAAACACCATATATTTT. This translates into CASSRQVTSGNTIYF.

The rearrangement uses TRBV9 and TRBJ1-1; maybe TRBD1 (6 bases). Germline-derived CDR1 and CDR2 are SGDLS and YYNGEE. The length of the CDR3 is 13 residues. The V end lost 5 bases, the J end lost 4 bases, and 12 bases lay between the germline ends. The CDR3 spells CASSVGASTEAFF. The CDR3 DNA is TGTGCCAGCAGTGTGGGGGCGAGCACTGAAGCTTTCTTT.

The gene calls are TRBV7-2 and TRBJ2-3, with 8 bases aligning to TRBD2. V shed 2 bases, J shed 4 bases, and the junction held 8 bases outside the gene matches. This CDR3 region has 16 residues. CDR1 and CDR2 (germline): SGHTA, FQGNSA. CDR3 coding DNA: TGTGCCAGCAGCTTAACGGGAGGGCGGGTGGCAGATACGCAGTATTTT. Amino acid sequence: CASSLTGGRVADTQYF.

This sequence joins TRBV19 and TRBJ1-1, with 8 bases fitting TRBD1. The trim removed 7 bases at V and 7 bases at J, leaving 8 bases unmatched. This CDR3 contains 13 residues. Germline CDR1 and CDR2: LNHDA and SQIVND (reference sequence). The CDR3: CASKGQGASEAFF. Here the CDR3 DNA reads TGTGCCAGTAAAGGTCAGGGGGCGAGTGAAGCTTTCTTT.

In its sample, this clone was seen many times. The chain has TRBV5-1 and TRBJ2-7; D not certain. Germline CDR1 reads SGHRS; CDR2 reads YFSETQ. The CDR3 spans 15 residues. Trimming took 0 bases from V and 6 from J, leaving 16 bases between them. CDR3 nucleotide sequence: TGCGCCAGCAGCTTGGCTTTGAGGCAAGGCGGCGAGCAGTACTTC. Translating gives CASSLALRQGGEQYF.

This sequence joins TRBV28 and TRBJ1-1; D call uncertain. CDR1 and CDR2 (germline): MDHEN, SYDVKM. V was pared by 6 bases and J by 1 base, with 12 bases between. This CDR3 comprises 14 residues. The CDR3 DNA is TGTGCCAGCAGCTTTTATGGGCCGAACACTGAAGCTTTCTTT. As protein: CASSFYGPNTEAFF.

J is TRBJ2-2 and V is TRBV6-6; no reliable D call. The CDR3 has 13 amino acids. CDR1 is MNHNY and CDR2 is SVGAGI in the germline V gene (reference sequence). Trimming pared 0 bases from V and 7 bases from J, leaving 6 bases between. The CDR3 reads CASSYSTGGELFF. CDR3 nucleotide sequence: TGTGCCAGCAGTTACTCGACCGGCGGGGAGCTGTTTTTT.